What follows are 27 T cell receptor beta chains derived from one specimen sequenced in a study of blood T cell repertoires in COVID-19. Sequencing used immunoSEQ multiplex PCR; TCRdb keeps in-frame clones, though not all of them. The sample lists 200,000 to 250,000 clones, around four fifths seen once, with 5% to 6.5% in the top ten. Sequenced sample: peripheral blood. The receptors shown here come from a woman aged 60-75 years who had recovered from COVID-19.

This clone was seen a handful of times. The chain carries TRBV27 and TRBJ1-4; tentative D call: TRBD1 (6 bases). The germline gives CDR1 MNHEY, CDR2 SMNVEV (reference sequence). The V end was cut by 6 bases, the J end by 7 bases, with 15 bases between. The CDR3 loop spans 14 amino acids. CDR3 in DNA: TGTGCCAGCAGCCTACAGGGAGTAGGTGAAAAACTGTTTTTT. Encoded protein: CASSLQGVGEKLFF.

J is TRBJ2-1 and V is TRBV15; a possible D gene is TRBD2 (5 bases). The CDR3 extends over 19 amino acids. V lost 0 bases to trimming and J lost 7 bases, with 25 bases between them. CDR1 and CDR2 (germline): LNHNV, YYDKDF (reference sequence). The CDR3 DNA reads as TGTGCCACCAGCAGAGAAGGCCTCTCAGGAGGAACGGTGGGGAATGAGCAGTTCTTC. Protein product: CATSREGLSGGTVGNEQFF. The full variable domain, rest sourced from reference TRBV15 and TRBJ2-1, is DAMVIQNPRYQVTQFGKPVTLSCSQTLNHNVMYWYQQKSSQAPKLLFHYYDKDFNNEADTPDNFQSRRPNTSFCFLDIRSPGLGDTAMYLCATSREGLSGGTVGNEQFFGPGTRLTVL.

This chain connects TRBV9 to TRBJ2-1, with D maybe TRBD2 (5 bases). Germline lookup yields CDR1 SGDLS and CDR2 YYNGEE. CDR3 length: 16 amino acids. V was pared by 4 bases and J by 0 bases, with 14 bases between. CDR3 protein: CASSPIGGTSYNEQFF. Here the CDR3 DNA reads TGTGCCAGCAGCCCAATTGGAGGAACCTCCTACAATGAGCAGTTCTTC.

This clone has just a few counts. V and J are TRBV2 and TRBJ1-6, with D maybe TRBD1 (5 bases). This CDR3 contains 14 residues. Germline V gene sequence: CDR1 SNHLY, CDR2 FYNNEI. V lost 6 bases, J lost 4 bases, and 10 bases lay in between. The CDR3 spells CASRGRGYNSPLHF. The CDR3 DNA is TGTGCCAGCAGGGGTAGGGGTTATAATTCACCCCTCCACTTT.

The CDR3: CASSLGQNPLSLHF. CDR3 sequence (DNA): TGTGCCAGCAGCTTGGGACAAAATCCCTTGTCCCTCCACTTT. J is TRBJ1-6 and V is TRBV7-9, with TRBD1 as a possible D gene (6 bases). The ends were cut back, 3 bases at V and 14 bases at J, with 17 bases in the middle. The CDR3 has 14 amino acids. From germline, CDR1 is SEHNR and CDR2 FQNEAQ (reference sequence).

The chain recombines TRBV12-3 or TRBV12-4 with TRBJ2-2; D gene ambiguous. V gave up 4 bases and J gave up 7 bases, with 7 bases separating them. The CDR3 contains 12 residues. As DNA, the CDR3 is TGTGCCAGCAGTTGGAGTGGCGGGGAGCTGTTTTTT. Translating it yields CASSWSGGELFF.

This clone appeared a single time. Here the CDR3 DNA reads TGTGCCAGCAGCACAGGGGGGCACACTGAAGCTTTCTTT. Protein sequence: CASSTGGHTEAFF. The V gene is TRBV12-3 or TRBV12-4, the J gene TRBJ1-1; 8 nucleotides match TRBD1. This CDR3 comprises 13 residues. Trimming removed 6 bases from V and 3 bases from J; junction bases left unmatched: 3.

The chain uses TRBV29-1 and TRBJ1-4; the match to TRBD1 covers 7 bases. Germline V CDR1 and CDR2: SQVTM, ANQGSEA. CDR3 length: 13 amino acids. Unmatched junction bases numbered 5, after V lost 5 bases and J lost 5 bases. CDR3: CSVRGQLNEKLFF. Written as DNA, the CDR3 is TGCAGCGTTAGGGGACAGCTAAATGAAAAACTGTTTTTT.

J is TRBJ2-2 and V is TRBV5-1; tentatively, D is TRBD1 or TRBD2 (5 bases each). The V gene's germline CDR1 is SGHRS and CDR2 YFSETQ. The CDR3 is made up of 17 amino acids. Trimming stripped 4 bases from V and 0 bases from J, with 16 bases between. CDR3 protein: CASSLDSAGTNTGELFF. DNA for the CDR3: TGCGCCAGCAGCCTGGACTCTGCAGGGACGAACACCGGGGAGCTGTTTTTT.

The gene calls are TRBV3-1 (or the pseudogene TRBV3-2) and TRBJ2-3, with unresolved D. The V gene lost 7 bases and the J gene lost 1 base, with 9 bases spanning the gap. CDR1 LGHDT and CDR2 YNNKEL come from the germline V gene (reference sequence). The CDR3 contains 13 residues. The CDR3 loop is CASILRGTDTQYF. Here the CDR3 DNA reads TGTGCCAGCATCCTACGGGGCACAGATACGCAGTATTTT.

The V call is TRBV5-4, the J call TRBJ1-1; D gene unclear. V lost 1 base, J lost 1 base, and 8 bases lay in between. From germline, CDR1 is SGHNT and CDR2 YYREEE (reference sequence). The CDR3 consists of 14 residues. DNA for the CDR3: TGTGCCAGCAGCTTGCGTTGGCAGAACACTGAAGCTTTCTTT. Protein product: CASSLRWQNTEAFF.

This chain uses TRBV5-1 with TRBJ1-2; D unclear. Trimming removed 5 bases at V and 0 bases at J, with 8 bases between. This CDR3 is 13 amino acids long. From germline, CDR1 is SGHRS and CDR2 YFSETQ. The CDR3 DNA follows: TGCGCCAGCAGTCCCTTTACTAACTATGGCTACACCTTC. This gives the protein CASSPFTNYGYTF. Based on the CDR3 plus reference TRBV5-1 and TRBJ1-2, the full variable domain is KAGVTQTPRYLIKTRGQQVTLSCSPISGHRSVSWYQQTPGQGLQFLFEYFSETQRNKGNFPGRFSGRQFSNSRSEMNVSTLELGDSALYLCASSPFTNYGYTFGSGTRLTVV.

The CDR3, as DNA: TGTGCCAGCAGCCTGGGGGGGACAGGGGGTTACGAGCAGTACTTC. Translating gives CASSLGGTGGYEQYF. The gene calls are TRBV6-5 and TRBJ2-7, with 11 bases fitting TRBD1. CDR1 MNHEY and CDR2 SVGAGI come from the germline V gene. Unmatched junction bases numbered 8, after V lost 6 bases and J lost 4 bases. This CDR3 contains 15 residues.

The J gene is TRBJ1-5, the V gene TRBV6-2 or TRBV6-3; 7 positions match TRBD1. V gave up 5 bases and J gave up 6 bases; unmatched junction bases: 4. This CDR3 has 13 amino acids. CDR1 is MNHEY and CDR2 is SVGEGT in the germline V gene. CDR3 DNA sequence: TGTGCCAGCAGTCGGCAGGGGGGTCAGCCCCAGCATTTT. The encoded protein is CASSRQGGQPQHF.

The CDR3 bases are TGTGCCAGCAGCTCCCCGACAGGCCTCTCTGGAAACACCATATATTTT. Encoded protein: CASSSPTGLSGNTIYF. The rearrangement joins TRBV11-2 to TRBJ1-3, with D possibly TRBD1 on 6 matching bases. With 4 bases removed from V and 0 bases from J, the gap between germline ends came to 13 bases. This CDR3 spans 16 amino acids. Germline loops: CDR1 SGHAT, CDR2 FQNNGV.

The CDR3 coding sequence is TGTGCCAGCAGCGTAGATCCGGGGGGGGTCACAGATACGCAGTATTTT. As protein: CASSVDPGGVTDTQYF. The V call is TRBV9, the J call TRBJ2-3; TRBD2 matches at 8 bases. The CDR3 has 16 residues. Unmatched junction bases numbered 5, after V lost 0 bases and J lost 2 bases. Germline CDR1 is SGDLS and CDR2 is YYNGEE.

The gene calls are TRBV2 and TRBJ1-6; the match to TRBD1 covers 9 bases. The V gene's germline CDR1 is SNHLY and CDR2 FYNNEI. CDR3 length equals 17 residues. Unmatched junction bases numbered 6, after V lost 0 bases and J lost 6 bases. The CDR3 coding sequence is TGTGCCAGCAGTGAAGCCTATGGGACAGGGATTAATTCACCCCTCCACTTT. It codes for CASSEAYGTGINSPLHF.

The chain recombines TRBV7-8 with TRBJ1-1; D possibly corresponds to TRBD1 (5 bases). Trimming stripped 5 bases from V and 5 bases from J, with 15 bases between. This CDR3 has 14 residues. CDR1 is SGHVS, CDR2 FQNEAQ, per germline. CDR3 in DNA: TGTGCCAGCAGCCCTGGTGGAGGGGTAACTGAAGCTTTCTTT. As protein: CASSPGGGVTEAFF.

V and J are TRBV27 and TRBJ2-1, with 7 bases identical to TRBD2. Germline CDR1 MNHEY, CDR2 SMNVEV (reference sequence). V lost 3 bases to trimming and J lost 0 bases; unmatched junction nucleotides: 2. This CDR3 spans 15 amino acids. CDR3 coding DNA: TGTGCCAGCAGTTTTGGCGGGAGCTCCTACAATGAGCAGTTCTTC. Encoded protein: CASSFGGSSYNEQFF.

V gene TRBV18 combines with J gene TRBJ1-3; the D gene is possibly TRBD1 (5 bases). Germline CDR1 is KGHSH and CDR2 is LQKENI. The length of the CDR3 is 16 residues. V lost 2 bases, J lost 0 bases, and 11 bases lay in between. The CDR3 bases are TGTGCCAGCTCACCAGTGACGGGGGTCTCTGGAAACACCATATATTTT. This codes for CASSPVTGVSGNTIYF. The whole variable domain, filled in from reference TRBV18 and TRBJ1-3, reads NAGVMQNPRHLVRRRGQEARLRCSPMKGHSHVYWYRQLPEEGLKFMVYLQKENIIDESGMPKERFSAEFPKEGPSILRIQQVVRGDSAAYFCASSPVTGVSGNTIYFGEGSWLTVV.

J is TRBJ2-1 and V is TRBV18; the D gene is possibly TRBD1 (6 bases). Between the trimmed V and J ends, which lost 3 bases and 1 base, there was a span of 10 bases. The CDR3 runs to 15 residues. Germline assignment: CDR1 KGHSH and CDR2 LQKENI. The CDR3 is CASSPRTGSYNEQFF. The CDR3 nucleotides read TGTGCCAGCTCACCCAGAACAGGGTCCTACAATGAGCAGTTCTTC.

The chain employs TRBV4-2 and TRBJ2-5; D is ambiguous. The CDR3 extends over 15 amino acids. Germline V gene lookup returns CDR1 LGHNA and CDR2 YNFKEQ. V was trimmed by 0 bases and J by 5 bases, leaving 13 bases between them. DNA of the CDR3: TGTGCCAGCAGCCAAGACGGCCAGAAACAGGAGACCCAGTACTTC. Its translation: CASSQDGQKQETQYF.

The chain carries TRBV4-1 and TRBJ1-1; D is ambiguous. Germline V gene sequence: CDR1 MGHRA, CDR2 YSYEKL. Trimming stripped 1 base from V and 1 base from J, with 10 bases between. CDR3 size: 15 residues. For the CDR3, the DNA is TGCGCCAGCAGCCAAGGCGAGAGGCGGAACACTGAAGCTTTCTTT. Amino acids: CASSQGERRNTEAFF.

V usage is TRBV27 and J usage is TRBJ1-2; 12 nucleotides agree with TRBD1. This CDR3 region has 18 residues. With 4 bases clipped from V and 8 bases from J, the junction kept 17 bases outside the gene matches. Germline V gives CDR1 MNHEY, CDR2 SMNVEV (reference sequence). CDR3 coding DNA: TGTGCCAGCAGTTCCGCCCGATACCGGGACAGGGGGCTCGGGGGCTACACCTTC. Amino acid sequence: CASSSARYRDRGLGGYTF.

In regard to this clone: The sample has other DNA sequences that encode this CDR3 too. The V call is TRBV6-5, the J call TRBJ1-1, with TRBD1 matching 9 bases. Germline V gene data show CDR1 as MNHEY and CDR2 as SVGAGI. The CDR3 has 14 residues. The V segment lost 5 bases and the J segment 2 bases; nucleotides outside the gene matches: 3. The CDR3 DNA reads TGTGCCAGCAGTAGGGGACAGGGAAACACTGAAGCTTTCTTT. Amino acid sequence: CASSRGQGNTEAFF.

This chain joins TRBV6-5 and TRBJ1-2, with D tentatively TRBD1 (6 bases). V lost 7 bases to trimming and J lost 8 bases, with 11 bases between them. CDR1 MNHEY and CDR2 SVGAGI come from the germline V gene. The CDR3 sequence is 11 residues long. As DNA, the CDR3 is TGTGCCAGCACAGGGGCAGGGGGCTACACCTTC. It translates to CASTGAGGYTF.

This clone was found a few times. The V call is TRBV7-8, the J call TRBJ2-1; 11 bases are a match to TRBD2. Germline CDR1 reads SGHVS; CDR2 reads FQNEAQ. Trimming removed 2 bases from V and 8 bases from J; junction bases left unmatched: 5. This CDR3 region has 15 residues. The CDR3 DNA follows: TGTGCCAGCAGCTTACTAGCGGGGGGCCTCGATGAGCAGTTCTTC. Its translation: CASSLLAGGLDEQFF.